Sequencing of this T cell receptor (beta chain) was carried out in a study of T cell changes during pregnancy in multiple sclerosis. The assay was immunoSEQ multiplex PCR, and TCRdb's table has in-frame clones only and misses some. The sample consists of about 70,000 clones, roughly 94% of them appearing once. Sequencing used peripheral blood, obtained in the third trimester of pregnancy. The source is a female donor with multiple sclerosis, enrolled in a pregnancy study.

CDR3 coding DNA: TGCAGCGTTGCCCGGGACAGGGGGCGAGTCCCCTACGAGCAGTACTTC. Translation: CSVARDRGRVPYEQYF. The chain uses TRBV29-1 and TRBJ2-7; 12 bases agree with TRBD1. Germline trimming cut 4 bases from V and 2 bases from J; bases unmatched to any gene: 9. The CDR3 has 16 amino acids. Germline assignment: CDR1 SQVTM and CDR2 ANQGSEA.